This paragraph covers one TCR beta chain sequence. Antigen specificity is unknown. The sample comes from a study of cytomegalovirus exposure and HLA in healthy donors. Study-level results: TCR beta V- and J-gene trimming, according to a later analysis, was linked to a missense DCLRE1C variant.

The PCR made use of 60 Vbeta and 13 Jbeta primers. TCRdb keeps only in-frame clones here, not all; method: immunoSEQ multiplex PCR. This table has about 130,000 clones, 15% to 20% appearing once. Germline V gene sequence: CDR1 SGHDT, CDR2 YYEEEE. The length of the CDR3 is 14 residues. J gave up 5 bases and V 3 bases, and 6 bases lay outside the gene matches. This chain uses TRBV5-6 with TRBJ2-7, with 9 bases lining up with TRBD2. The sample consisted of PBMCs. The receptor was derived from a female donor in good health and CMV-seropositive. The CDR3 here is CASSWASGADEQYF. The DNA of the CDR3 is TGTGCCAGCAGCTGGGCTAGCGGGGCGGACGAGCAGTACTTC.